A selection of T cell receptor beta chains follows, all from one sample in a study of blood T cell repertoires in COVID-19. Profiled with immunoSEQ multiplex PCR; TCRdb holds only in-frame clones, not every one. The table has under 100,000 clones, roughly four fifths seen once. Sequencing input: peripheral blood. The receptors stem from a human donor in a cohort sampled during active COVID-19. Both conserved end residues are part of each CDR3. D genes are given only for firm matches. Size is omitted from some rows. Given values are once, few, many or a class for expanded clones.

CDR3 protein: CASSQGSSGGTGKQFF; CDR3 DNA: TGCGCCAGCAGCCAAGGCTCTAGCGGGGGGACAGGAAAGCAGTTCTTC; J gene: TRBJ2-1; V gene: TRBV4-3; clone size: .; D gene: TRBD2
CDR3 protein: CAITPFEHGGNTIYF; CDR3 DNA: TGTGCCATCACCCCCTTTGAGCATGGTGGAAACACCATATATTTT; J gene: TRBJ1-3; V gene: TRBV10-3; clone size: .; D gene: .
CDR3 protein: CASSQGTSGGLVPQYF; CDR3 DNA: TGCGCCAGCAGCCAAGGGACTAGCGGGGGCCTGGTCCCGCAGTATTTT; J gene: TRBJ2-3; V gene: TRBV4-1; clone size: .; D gene: TRBD2
CDR3 protein: CASSQLGDREQFF; CDR3 DNA: TGTGCCAGCAGCCAACTGGGGGACAGGGAGCAGTTCTTC; J gene: TRBJ2-1; V gene: TRBV3-1/TRBV3-2; clone size: .; D gene: TRBD1
CDR3 protein: CAAGGMNTEAFF; CDR3 DNA: TGTGCCGCCGGCGGGATGAACACTGAAGCTTTCTTT; J gene: TRBJ1-1; V gene: TRBV19; clone size: .; D gene: .
CDR3 protein: CAISELPGQGARNQPQHF; CDR3 DNA: TGTGCCATCAGTGAGTTACCGGGACAGGGGGCTAGAAATCAGCCCCAGCATTTT; J gene: TRBJ1-5; V gene: TRBV10-3; clone size: .; D gene: TRBD1
CDR3 protein: CASSSDGTGTGELFF; CDR3 DNA: TGCGCCAGCAGCTCGGACGGGACAGGCACCGGGGAGCTGTTTTTT; J gene: TRBJ2-2; V gene: TRBV5-1; clone size: .; D gene: TRBD1
CDR3 protein: CASSRTSGGSSYNEQFF; CDR3 DNA: TGTGCCAGCAGCCGGACTAGCGGGGGGAGCTCCTACAATGAGCAGTTCTTC; J gene: TRBJ2-1; V gene: TRBV7-2; clone size: .; D gene: TRBD2
CDR3 protein: CASSEARGNYGYTF; CDR3 DNA: TGTGCCAGCAGCGAGGCCCGGGGTAACTATGGCTACACCTTC; J gene: TRBJ1-2; V gene: TRBV9; clone size: .; D gene: .
CDR3 protein: CASSQQTGGDTEAFF; CDR3 DNA: TGCGCCAGCAGCCAACAGACAGGGGGGGACACTGAAGCTTTCTTT; J gene: TRBJ1-1; V gene: TRBV5-1; clone size: .; D gene: TRBD1
CDR3 protein: CASSPYASNYGYTF; CDR3 DNA: TGTGCCAGCAGTCCCTATGCGAGTAACTATGGCTACACCTTC; J gene: TRBJ1-2; V gene: TRBV6-5; clone size: few; D gene: .
CDR3 protein: CASSRLAGGSSSYNEQFF; CDR3 DNA: TGCGCCAGCAGCCGACTAGCGGGGGGTTCTAGCTCCTACAATGAGCAGTTCTTC; J gene: TRBJ2-1; V gene: TRBV4-1; clone size: .; D gene: TRBD2
CDR3 protein: CASSDGGGTDTQYF; CDR3 DNA: TGTGCCAGCAGTGACGGGGGGGGCACAGATACGCAGTATTTT; J gene: TRBJ2-3; V gene: TRBV6-4; clone size: few; D gene: TRBD2
CDR3 protein: CASSLSLISSSSEQFF; CDR3 DNA: TGTGCCAGCAGCTTAAGTTTGATTAGCTCCTCCAGTGAGCAGTTCTTC; J gene: TRBJ2-1; V gene: TRBV11-2; clone size: .; D gene: .
CDR3 protein: CASSRGQPGYTEAFF; CDR3 DNA: TGTGCCAGCAGCCGTGGACAGCCCGGGTACACTGAAGCTTTCTTT; J gene: TRBJ1-1; V gene: TRBV11-1; clone size: once; D gene: .
CDR3 protein: CASSSRGQAMSNQPQHF; CDR3 DNA: TGTGCCAGCTCGTCACGGGGACAGGCCATGAGCAATCAGCCCCAGCATTTT; J gene: TRBJ1-5; V gene: TRBV18; clone size: once; D gene: TRBD1
CDR3 protein: CSVDSSGANVLTF; CDR3 DNA: TGCAGCGTAGACAGCTCTGGGGCCAACGTCCTGACTTTC; J gene: TRBJ2-6; V gene: TRBV29-1; clone size: .; D gene: .
CDR3 protein: CASSSGQGGGETQYF; CDR3 DNA: TGTGCCAGCAGCTCGGGACAGGGAGGGGGAGAGACCCAGTACTTC; J gene: TRBJ2-5; V gene: TRBV7-3; clone size: .; D gene: TRBD1
CDR3 protein: CASSLDPRNGYTF; CDR3 DNA: TGCGCCAGCAGCTTGGACCCGAGGAATGGCTACACCTTC; J gene: TRBJ1-2; V gene: TRBV5-1; clone size: once; D gene: .
CDR3 protein: CASSEFGVEQFF; CDR3 DNA: TGTGCCAGCAGTGAATTCGGGGTTGAGCAGTTCTTC; J gene: TRBJ2-1; V gene: TRBV27; clone size: .; D gene: .
CDR3 protein: CASSLRSASYEQYF; CDR3 DNA: TGCGCCAGCAGCTTGAGGTCGGCTAGCTACGAGCAGTACTTC; J gene: TRBJ2-7; V gene: TRBV5-1; clone size: .; D gene: .
CDR3 protein: CASSRFYEQYF; CDR3 DNA: TGTGCCAGCAGTCGGTTCTACGAGCAGTACTTC; J gene: TRBJ2-7; V gene: TRBV28; clone size: .; D gene: .
CDR3 protein: CASRGGGNSYEQYF; CDR3 DNA: TGTGCCTCCCGGGGGGGCGGGAACTCCTACGAGCAGTACTTC; J gene: TRBJ2-7; V gene: TRBV30; clone size: .; D gene: TRBD2
CDR3 protein: CASSIQGAGMNEQFF; CDR3 DNA: TGTGCCAGCTCAATACAGGGGGCAGGGATGAATGAGCAGTTCTTC; J gene: TRBJ2-1; V gene: TRBV18; clone size: once; D gene: TRBD1
CDR3 protein: CASTLDPGATDTQYF; CDR3 DNA: TGTGCCAGCACCCTCGATCCGGGAGCCACAGATACGCAGTATTTT; J gene: TRBJ2-3; V gene: TRBV6-5; clone size: .; D gene: .
CDR3 protein: CASSFSSAVYEQYF; CDR3 DNA: TGCGCCAGCAGCTTTTCCAGCGCCGTCTACGAGCAGTACTTC; J gene: TRBJ2-7; V gene: TRBV5-1; clone size: .; D gene: .
CDR3 protein: CASSPGTGGTDTQYF; CDR3 DNA: TGTGCCAGCAGCCCCGGGACAGGAGGCACAGATACGCAGTATTTT; J gene: TRBJ2-3; V gene: TRBV7-6; clone size: .; D gene: TRBD1
CDR3 protein: CASNTGHSINQPQHF; CDR3 DNA: TGTGCCAGTAACACAGGCCACAGTATTAATCAGCCCCAGCATTTT; J gene: TRBJ1-5; V gene: TRBV6-5; clone size: .; D gene: .
CDR3 protein: CASSQGQGSNQPQHF; CDR3 DNA: TGTGCCAGCAGCCAGGGACAAGGGAGCAATCAGCCCCAGCATTTT; J gene: TRBJ1-5; V gene: TRBV7-8; clone size: .; D gene: .
CDR3 protein: CASSFDRGDNEQFF; CDR3 DNA: TGCGCCAGCAGCTTCGACAGGGGCGACAATGAGCAGTTCTTC; J gene: TRBJ2-1; V gene: TRBV5-1; clone size: .; D gene: TRBD1
CDR3 protein: CASSPTLGQMNTEAFF; CDR3 DNA: TGTGCCAGTAGTCCCACGCTGGGCCAGATGAACACTGAAGCTTTCTTT; J gene: TRBJ1-1; V gene: TRBV19; clone size: .; D gene: .
CDR3 protein: CASSFGGDNEQFF; CDR3 DNA: TGCGCCAGCAGCTTCGGAGGGGACAATGAGCAGTTCTTC; J gene: TRBJ2-1; V gene: TRBV5-1; clone size: .; D gene: .
CDR3 protein: CASRDTYTDTQYF; CDR3 DNA: TGTGCCAGCAGAGACACATACACAGATACGCAGTATTTT; J gene: TRBJ2-3; V gene: TRBV6-5; clone size: .; D gene: .
CDR3 protein: CASSWQGAGVDYGYTF; CDR3 DNA: TGCGCCAGCAGCTGGCAGGGGGCTGGTGTGGACTATGGCTACACCTTC; J gene: TRBJ1-2; V gene: TRBV5-1; clone size: .; D gene: TRBD1
CDR3 protein: CASSLGTANYGYTF; CDR3 DNA: TGTGCCAGCAGCTTAGGAACAGCTAACTATGGCTACACCTTC; J gene: TRBJ1-2; V gene: TRBV7-9; clone size: few; D gene: .
CDR3 protein: CASSSRVYEQYF; CDR3 DNA: TGTGCCAGCAGCTCCAGGGTCTACGAGCAGTACTTC; J gene: TRBJ2-7; V gene: TRBV5-6; clone size: .; D gene: .
CDR3 protein: CASSQDRDRDSYGYTF; CDR3 DNA: TGCGCCAGCAGCCAAGATCGGGACAGGGATTCCTATGGCTACACCTTC; J gene: TRBJ1-2; V gene: TRBV4-1; clone size: few; D gene: TRBD1
CDR3 protein: CASSFPGAPTYEQYF; CDR3 DNA: TGTGCCAGCAGTTTCCCAGGGGCACCTACCTACGAGCAGTACTTC; J gene: TRBJ2-7; V gene: TRBV27; clone size: .; D gene: .
CDR3 protein: CASRATVNQPQHF; CDR3 DNA: TGTGCCAGCAGGGCGACAGTAAATCAGCCCCAGCATTTT; J gene: TRBJ1-5; V gene: TRBV2; clone size: .; D gene: .
CDR3 protein: CASNLLGVRNEQFF; CDR3 DNA: TGTGCCAGCAACCTTCTCGGGGTACGCAATGAGCAGTTCTTC; J gene: TRBJ2-1; V gene: TRBV7-9; clone size: .; D gene: .